The next 15 T cell receptor beta chains were all read from a single sample in a study of T cell responses to AZD1222 COVID-19 vaccine. Here immunoSEQ multiplex PCR was the method, and the copy in TCRdb shows in-frame clones only, minus some. The sample has some 120,000 clones, roughly nine tenths seen once. Sequencing used peripheral blood, obtained on day 0 of AZD1222 vaccination. The origin of the receptors is an adult in good health.

In nucleotides, the CDR3 is TGTGCCAGCAGTCAACAGGAGGACACTGAAGCTTTCTTT. Protein product: CASSQQEDTEAFF. The chain joins TRBV12-3 or TRBV12-4 to TRBJ1-1, with D tentatively TRBD1 (5 bases). The CDR3 contains 13 residues. V lost 5 bases, J lost 3 bases, and 10 bases lay in between.

CDR3 DNA: TGTGCCACCAGCGGGGTTCGGAGGGGGACTGAAGCTTTCTTT. Amino acid sequence: CATSGVRRGTEAFF. The chain employs TRBV15 and TRBJ1-1; D might be TRBD1 (6 bases). Germline V gene data show CDR1 as LNHNV and CDR2 as YYDKDF (reference sequence). Trimming took off 5 bases at V and 5 bases at J, with 15 bases between the two ends. This CDR3 is built from 14 residues. Full variable domain (missing parts from reference TRBV15 and TRBJ1-1): DAMVIQNPRYQVTQFGKPVTLSCSQTLNHNVMYWYQQKSSQAPKLLFHYYDKDFNNEADTPDNFQSRRPNTSFCFLDIRSPGLGDTAMYLCATSGVRRGTEAFFGQGTRLTVV.

CDR3 sequence reads: CASSLGRAGELFF. The CDR3 DNA reads as TGTGCCAGCAGCTTAGGCCGGGCCGGGGAGCTGTTTTTT. The J gene is TRBJ2-2, the V gene TRBV7-2; D call uncertain. CDR1 and CDR2 from the germline V gene are SGHTA and FQGNSA. The ends were cut back, 1 base at V and 6 bases at J, with 6 bases in the middle. The CDR3 is 13 amino acids.

The V call is TRBV6-4, the J call TRBJ2-3; D is perhaps TRBD2 (5 bases). The CDR3 is 14 residues long. Germline assignment: CDR1 MRHNA and CDR2 SNTAGT. The V and J ends lost 0 bases and 6 bases respectively, with 10 bases between them. The DNA of the CDR3 is TGTGCCAGCAGTGACTCAAGTGGGAGTGATACGCAGTATTTT. This translates into CASSDSSGSDTQYF.

The chain employs TRBV7-2 and TRBJ1-1; no definite D call. Germline CDR1 reads SGHTA; CDR2 reads FQGNSA. The CDR3 sequence is 13 residues long. V lost 1 base, J lost 4 bases, and 7 bases lay in between. CDR3 bases: TGTGCCAGCAGCTTAGGCAGCCTCACTGAAGCTTTCTTT. Protein: CASSLGSLTEAFF.

The gene calls are TRBV4-2 and TRBJ1-2; the match to TRBD1 covers 10 bases. With 2 bases clipped from V and 4 bases from J, the junction kept 4 bases outside the gene matches. Germline lookup yields CDR1 LGHNA and CDR2 YNFKEQ. CDR3 size: 15 residues. The CDR3 bases are TGTGCCAGCAGCCAACTGGACAGGGGGGCCTATGGCTACACCTTC. Encoded protein: CASSQLDRGAYGYTF.

The chain combines TRBV6-1 with TRBJ2-1; D is unclear. V lost 1 base, J lost 0 bases, and 7 bases lay in between. CDR1 and CDR2 (germline): MNHNS, SASEGT. The CDR3 spans 15 residues. As DNA, the CDR3 is TGTGCCAGCAGTGAAGGACATTTCTCCTACAATGAGCAGTTCTTC. Amino acid sequence: CASSEGHFSYNEQFF.

The chain couples TRBV7-2 to TRBJ1-6, with D perhaps TRBD1 (5 bases). This CDR3 spans 15 amino acids. Germline CDR1 reads SGHTA; CDR2 reads FQGNSA. Trimming took 1 base from V and 8 from J, leaving 12 bases between them. DNA of the CDR3: TGTGCCAGCAGCTTAGGCCGACCGGGGGATTCACCCCTCCACTTT. Its protein product is CASSLGRPGDSPLHF. The full variable domain, rest sourced from reference TRBV7-2 and TRBJ1-6, is GAGVSQSPSNKVTEKGKDVELRCDPISGHTALYWYRQSLGQGLEFLIYFQGNSAPDKSGLPSDRFSAERTGGSVSTLTIQRTQQEDSAVYLCASSLGRPGDSPLHFGNGTRLTVT.

This rearrangement joins TRBV5-1 to TRBJ2-1; 8 nucleotides line up with TRBD2. Per germline, CDR1 SGHRS and CDR2 YFSETQ. The length of the CDR3 is 15 residues. With V trimmed by 3 bases and J by 7 bases, 9 bases remained unmatched. The CDR3 region is CASSSSGRSGNEQFF. The CDR3 nucleotides are TGCGCCAGCAGCTCGAGCGGGAGAAGTGGTAATGAGCAGTTCTTC.

The chain joins TRBV12-3 or TRBV12-4 to TRBJ2-4; D is possibly TRBD1 or TRBD2 (5 bases each). The CDR3 is made up of 13 amino acids. V was cut by 7 bases and J by 7 bases, with 14 bases left in between. The CDR3 DNA is TGTGCCAGCACCTGGGCTGGGACCAACATTCAGTACTTC. It translates to CASTWAGTNIQYF.

V gene TRBV24-1 combines with J gene TRBJ2-3; TRBD1 might be the D (6 bases). The CDR3 extends over 13 amino acids. Germline CDR1 is KGHDR and CDR2 is SFDVKD. Trimming took off 8 bases at V and 1 base at J, with 9 bases between the two ends. CDR3 DNA sequence: TGTGCCACCAAGGGGGACGGCACAGATACGCAGTATTTT. Residues: CATKGDGTDTQYF.

This chain uses TRBV15 with TRBJ2-1; D is possibly TRBD2 (5 bases). CDR3 length: 15 residues. The germline V gene has CDR1 LNHNV and CDR2 YYDKDF (reference sequence). Trimming cost V 0 bases and J 2 bases, with 8 bases left between them. The chain's CDR3 is CATSRDLATYNEQFF. CDR3 DNA sequence: TGTGCCACCAGCAGAGATCTAGCCACCTACAATGAGCAGTTCTTC.

The chain joins TRBV19 to TRBJ1-1; D possibly corresponds to TRBD1 (6 bases). This CDR3 spans 13 amino acids. Germline V gene sequence: CDR1 LNHDA, CDR2 SQIVND (reference sequence). Deletions cut 6 bases from V and 1 base from J, with 9 bases between. The CDR3 protein is CASSYRANTEAFF. The CDR3 DNA is TGTGCCAGTAGCTACAGGGCGAACACTGAAGCTTTCTTT.

The table lists this clone with a few counts. The J gene is TRBJ2-5, the V gene TRBV15; 7 bases agree with TRBD1. With V trimmed by 2 bases and J by 2 bases, 2 bases remained unmatched. Germline CDR1 LNHNV, CDR2 YYDKDF (reference sequence). The CDR3 extends over 14 amino acids. The CDR3 sequence is CATSRNRGQETQYF. The CDR3, as DNA: TGTGCCACCAGCAGAAACAGGGGACAAGAGACCCAGTACTTC. The full variable domain, its missing parts supplied by reference TRBV15 and TRBJ2-5, is DAMVIQNPRYQVTQFGKPVTLSCSQTLNHNVMYWYQQKSSQAPKLLFHYYDKDFNNEADTPDNFQSRRPNTSFCFLDIRSPGLGDTAMYLCATSRNRGQETQYFGPGTRLLVL.

This clone occurred once. The V and J genes are TRBV18 and TRBJ1-6; 9 nucleotides align to TRBD1. The CDR3 runs to 15 residues. With 2 bases clipped from V and 9 bases from J, the junction kept 5 bases outside the gene matches. The germline gives CDR1 KGHSH, CDR2 LQKENI. This CDR3 reads CASSPAGQGSSPLHF. CDR3 coding DNA: TGTGCCAGCTCACCAGCGGGACAGGGCAGTTCACCCCTCCACTTT. Full variable domain (outside the CDR3, taken from reference TRBV18 and TRBJ1-6): NAGVMQNPRHLVRRRGQEARLRCSPMKGHSHVYWYRQLPEEGLKFMVYLQKENIIDESGMPKERFSAEFPKEGPSILRIQQVVRGDSAAYFCASSPAGQGSSPLHFGNGTRLTVT.